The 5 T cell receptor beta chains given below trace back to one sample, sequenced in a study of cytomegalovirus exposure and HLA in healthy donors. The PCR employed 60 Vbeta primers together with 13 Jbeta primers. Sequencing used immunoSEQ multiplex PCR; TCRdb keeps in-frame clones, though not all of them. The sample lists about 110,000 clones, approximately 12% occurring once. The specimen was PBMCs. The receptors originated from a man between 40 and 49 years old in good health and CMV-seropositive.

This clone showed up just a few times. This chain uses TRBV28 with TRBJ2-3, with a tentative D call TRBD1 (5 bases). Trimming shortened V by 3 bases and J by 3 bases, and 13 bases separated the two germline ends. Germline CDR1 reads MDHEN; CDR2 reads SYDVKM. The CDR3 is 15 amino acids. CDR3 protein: CASSLPQRQTDTQYF. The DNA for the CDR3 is TGTGCCAGCAGTTTGCCTCAGAGACAGACAGATACGCAGTATTTT.

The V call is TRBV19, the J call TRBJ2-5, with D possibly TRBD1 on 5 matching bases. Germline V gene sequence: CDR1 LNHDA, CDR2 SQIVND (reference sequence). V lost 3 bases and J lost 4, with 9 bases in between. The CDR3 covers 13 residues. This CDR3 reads CASSMGRAETQYF. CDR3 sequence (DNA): TGTGCCAGTAGTATGGGCAGGGCAGAGACCCAGTACTTC.

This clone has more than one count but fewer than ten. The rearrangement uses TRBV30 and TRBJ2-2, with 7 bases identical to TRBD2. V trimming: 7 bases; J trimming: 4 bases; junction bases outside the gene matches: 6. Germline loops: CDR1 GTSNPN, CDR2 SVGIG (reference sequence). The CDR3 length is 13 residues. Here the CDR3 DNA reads TGTGCCTTTCAGTGGGGGGGCACCGGGGAGCTGTTTTTT. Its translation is CAFQWGGTGELFF.

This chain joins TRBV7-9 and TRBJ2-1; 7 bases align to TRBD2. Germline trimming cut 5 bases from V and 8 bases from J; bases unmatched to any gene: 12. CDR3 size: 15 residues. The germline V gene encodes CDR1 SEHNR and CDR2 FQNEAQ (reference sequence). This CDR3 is CASSPPGLKDDEQFF. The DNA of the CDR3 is TGTGCCAGCAGCCCACCGGGACTAAAAGACGATGAGCAGTTCTTC.

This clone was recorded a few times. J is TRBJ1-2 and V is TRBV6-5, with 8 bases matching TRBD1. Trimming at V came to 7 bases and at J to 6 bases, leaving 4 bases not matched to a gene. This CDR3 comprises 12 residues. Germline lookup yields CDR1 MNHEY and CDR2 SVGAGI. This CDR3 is CASTRQGHGYTF. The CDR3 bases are TGTGCCAGCACCAGACAGGGGCATGGCTACACCTTC.